The 9 T cell receptor beta chains reported below all come from one sample, sequenced in a study of prognosis after radiotherapy for stage I lung cancer. Genomic DNA yielded TCR beta CDR3, amplified by two-round multiplex PCR. Individual primers that were specific to each TRBV and TRBJ gene served in first-round PCR. TCRdb recomputed calls from the multiplex PCR reads with MiXCR, one row per CDR3 protein. Of approximately 30,000 distinct CDR3 sequences in the sample, roughly 31% were seen once. This material consisted of PBMCs, taken before or after stereotactic body radiation therapy (not recorded which). Receptors were obtained from a donor at least 50 years old with non-small cell lung cancer.

This clonotype was detected many times. The chain carries TRBV6-1 and TRBJ2-6, with D hard to call. The germline V gene encodes CDR1 MNHNS and CDR2 SASEGT. The CDR3 has 16 amino acids. The V and J ends lost 5 bases and 1 base respectively, with 12 bases between them. The CDR3 DNA reads TGTGCCAGCAGTCTCCACGGCAGGTCTGGGGCCAACGTCCTGACTTTC. This translates into CASSLHGRSGANVLTF.

V is TRBV4-1 and J is TRBJ2-2; 9 bases fit TRBD1. J gave up 6 bases and V 2 bases, and 7 bases lay outside the gene matches. Germline V lookup: CDR1 MGHRA, CDR2 YSYEKL. The CDR3 contains 16 residues. The CDR3 protein is CASSQPGQGPSGELFF. CDR3 DNA sequence: TGCGCCAGCAGCCAACCGGGACAGGGCCCCTCCGGGGAGCTGTTTTTT.

There are many counts of this clonotype. The chain has TRBV4-2 and TRBJ1-6, with D possibly being TRBD1 (6 bases). V was pared by 0 bases and J by 10 bases, with 16 bases between. The CDR3 consists of 16 residues. Germline V gives CDR1 LGHNA, CDR2 YNFKEQ. This chain's CDR3 is CASSQERSRGESPLHF. The CDR3 nucleotides are TGTGCCAGCAGCCAAGAGAGGAGCAGGGGAGAATCACCCCTCCACTTT.

In regard to this clonotype: Given a far larger clone just one base away, this is likely a sequencing read error. This is likely a read error, given that the CDR3 carries no conserved phenylalanine or tryptophan at its end. The rearrangement uses TRBV6-2 or TRBV6-3 and TRBJ2-7; D gene uncertain. V was shortened by 5 bases and J by 9 bases, with 8 bases between the two germline ends. The CDR3 covers 10 residues. Germline CDR1 and CDR2: MNHEY and SVGEGT. In DNA form, the CDR3 reads TGTGCCAGCAGTGAAAATTGGCAGTACTCC. As protein: CASSENWQYS.

This clonotype was seen at least ten times. This chain connects TRBV6-1 to TRBJ1-2, with a weak D call TRBD1 (5 bases). CDR3 length equals 16 residues. Trimming shortened V by 6 bases and J by 7 bases, and 24 bases separated the two germline ends. Germline CDR1 MNHNS, CDR2 SASEGT. The CDR3 sequence is CASSLREDGFGSGYTF. The CDR3 region has the DNA TGTGCCAGCAGCCTCAGGGAGGACGGCTTCGGATCTGGCTACACCTTC.

Notes on this clonotype: One base separates it from a far larger clone, so it is likely a read error. The gene calls are TRBV11-1 and TRBJ2-2; maybe TRBD2 (5 bases). CDR3 length: 13 residues. Germline CDR1 is SGHAT and CDR2 is FQDESV (reference sequence). This CDR3 reads CASSNRGTGEMFF. DNA for the CDR3: TGTGCCAGCAGTAATAGAGGCACCGGGGAGATGTTTTTT. The full variable domain, in which reference TRBV11-1 and TRBJ2-2 provide the parts outside the CDR3, is EAEVAQSPRYKITEKSQAVAFWCDPISGHATLYWYRQILGQGPELLVQFQDESVVDDSQLPKDRFSAERLKGVDSTLKIQPAELGDSAMYLCASSNRGTGEMFFGEGSRLTVL.

V gene TRBV27 combines with J gene TRBJ2-1; D is uncertain. The CDR3 is 15 residues long. Germline V lookup: CDR1 MNHEY, CDR2 SMNVEV (reference sequence). V lost 1 base and J lost 8, with 15 bases in between. CDR3 sequence: CASSLYPLSLDEQFF. In DNA form, the CDR3 reads TGTGCCAGCAGTTTATACCCATTGTCCTTGGATGAGCAGTTCTTC.

Of note for this clonotype: The junction departs from germline at one end; a sequencing error may be responsible. The chain employs TRBV28 and TRBJ2-7, with D perhaps TRBD1 (5 bases). The CDR3 has 13 amino acids. Germline values: CDR1 MDHEN, CDR2 SYDVKM. The CDR3 spells CAISLQAPYEQYF. CDR3 sequence (DNA): TGTGCCATCAGTTTACAGGCTCCCTACGAGCAGTACTTC.

There are many counts of this clonotype. V usage is TRBV6-2 or TRBV6-3 and J usage is TRBJ1-2; 7 positions match TRBD1. The trim removed 5 bases at V and 2 bases at J, leaving 5 bases unmatched. The CDR3 spans 14 residues. The germline CDR1 and CDR2 sequences are MNHEY and SVGEGT. The CDR3 reads CASSSRGSNYGYTF. The CDR3 bases are TGTGCCAGCAGTAGCAGGGGGTCCAACTATGGCTACACCTTC.